The 15 T cell receptor beta chains given below trace back to one sample, sequenced in a study of T cell responses to AZD1222 COVID-19 vaccine. TCRdb's table, derived via immunoSEQ multiplex PCR, lists solely in-frame clones and lacks some. The table includes tens of thousands of clones, roughly 87% detected once. The material was peripheral blood, obtained 28 days after the second AZD1222 dose. These receptors were collected from an adult who received the AZD1222 COVID-19 vaccine.

This clone is labeled as medium-sized. The chain joins TRBV11-1 to TRBJ1-1, with TRBD1 matching 8 bases. The CDR3 spans 13 residues. V was clipped by 5 bases and J by 7 bases; unmatched bases: 6. The germline CDR1 and CDR2 sequences are SGHAT and FQDESV (reference sequence). CDR3 loop: CASSPTGGGEAFF. The CDR3 region has the DNA TGTGCCAGCAGCCCCACAGGGGGGGGTGAAGCTTTCTTT.

This chain joins TRBV24-1 and TRBJ1-1, with D maybe TRBD1 (5 bases). Per germline, CDR1 KGHDR and CDR2 SFDVKD. The CDR3 has 16 residues. Deletions cut 4 bases from V and 0 bases from J, with 14 bases between. Written as DNA, the CDR3 is TGTGCCACCAGTGAGATCAGGGAAGGAATGAACACTGAAGCTTTCTTT. It codes for CATSEIREGMNTEAFF.

This clone was recorded only once. This rearrangement joins TRBV14 to TRBJ1-1; D unresolved. The V gene's germline CDR1 is SGHDN and CDR2 FVKESK. Trimming took off 0 bases at V and 1 base at J, with 6 bases between the two ends. The CDR3 totals 14 residues. In DNA form, the CDR3 reads TGTGCCAGCAGCCAAGATTCGTGGAACACTGAAGCTTTCTTT. Its translation: CASSQDSWNTEAFF.

This clone was counted a few times. The genes are TRBV5-4 and TRBJ2-1; TRBD1 agrees at 9 bases. In germline, CDR1 is SGHNT, CDR2 YYREEE (reference sequence). V lost 3 bases, J lost 6 bases, and 4 bases stayed unmatched. There are 14 residues in the CDR3. The CDR3 region is CASSSPDRGNEQFF. The CDR3 nucleotides are TGTGCCAGCAGCTCCCCGGACAGGGGCAATGAGCAGTTCTTC.

The chain is built from TRBV6-5 and TRBJ1-2; no definite D call. V was shortened by 2 bases and J by 3 bases, with 7 bases between the two germline ends. The CDR3 has 13 residues. Germline values: CDR1 MNHEY, CDR2 SVGAGI. The CDR3: CASSYGRHYGYTF. In nucleotides, the CDR3 is TGTGCCAGCAGTTACGGACGGCACTATGGCTACACCTTC.

The rearrangement links TRBV5-5 to TRBJ2-3; D is undetermined. With 5 bases removed from V and 3 bases from J, the gap between germline ends came to 16 bases. This CDR3 has 15 residues. Germline V gene lookup returns CDR1 SGHKS and CDR2 YYEKEE (reference sequence). The CDR3 DNA sequence: TGTGCCAGCAGGTACCGTGGGCAGTCAACAGATACGCAGTATTTT. Residues: CASRYRGQSTDTQYF.

This chain joins TRBV12-5 and TRBJ1-2; tentative D call: TRBD1 (6 bases). Germline-derived CDR1 and CDR2 are LGHNT and FRNRAP. Trimming removed 5 bases at V and 8 bases at J, with 21 bases between. This CDR3 region has 15 residues. CDR3 in DNA: TGTGCTAGTGGTAGGGACTGGGACACCCTAGGGGGCTACACCTTC. Translating it yields CASGRDWDTLGGYTF.

The chain joins TRBV6-6 to TRBJ2-3, with 9 bases fitting TRBD1. Germline CDR1 and CDR2: MNHNY and SVGAGI (reference sequence). The CDR3 consists of 17 residues. The ends lost 5 bases at V and 4 bases at J; junction bases unmatched: 13. CDR3 in amino acids: CASSLRRGQGGADTQYF. In DNA form, the CDR3 reads TGTGCCAGCAGTCTTCGGAGGGGACAGGGTGGGGCAGATACGCAGTATTTT.

V is TRBV18 and J is TRBJ1-2; perhaps TRBD1 as D (6 bases). V lost 7 bases and J 1 base, leaving 16 bases between the germline ends. The CDR3 extends over 15 amino acids. Per germline, CDR1 KGHSH and CDR2 LQKENI. The CDR3 reads CASFTTTGINYGYTF. CDR3 nucleotides: TGTGCCAGCTTCACCACTACAGGGATTAACTATGGCTACACCTTC.

This chain uses TRBV7-2 with TRBJ1-6; D unresolved. CDR3 length equals 16 residues. CDR1 is SGHTA, CDR2 FQGNSA, per germline. Trimming pared 4 bases from V and 7 bases from J, leaving 17 bases between. CDR3 amino acids: CASSSQFRAQNSPLHF. CDR3 nucleotide sequence: TGTGCCAGCAGCTCGCAGTTCCGGGCCCAGAATTCACCCCTCCACTTT.

The rearrangement links TRBV19 to TRBJ1-5; no clear D gene. The CDR3 loop spans 15 amino acids. V dropped 5 bases and J dropped 6 bases, with 17 bases sitting between them. The germline CDR1 and CDR2 sequences are LNHDA and SQIVND (reference sequence). The CDR3 loop is CASSPTFRERQPQHF. CDR3 bases: TGTGCCAGTAGTCCCACCTTCCGGGAGCGTCAGCCCCAGCATTTT.

The V call is TRBV5-4, the J call TRBJ2-1; D remains ambiguous. Germline CDR1 and CDR2: SGHNT and YYREEE (reference sequence). The CDR3 consists of 16 residues. Trimming stripped 1 base from V and 0 bases from J, with 11 bases between. Here the CDR3 DNA reads TGTGCCAGCAGCTTGCTTAATACAGCCTCCTACAATGAGCAGTTCTTC. As protein: CASSLLNTASYNEQFF.

In the case of this clone: The same CDR3 also results from other DNA sequences found in this sample. The rearrangement links TRBV5-1 to TRBJ2-3; D call uncertain. The germline CDR1 and CDR2 sequences are SGHRS and YFSETQ. Trimming shortened V by 0 bases and J by 4 bases, and 3 bases separated the two germline ends. The CDR3 consists of 12 residues. The CDR3 nucleotides are TGCGCCAGCAGCTTGGTCCCAGATACGCAGTATTTT. Amino acid sequence: CASSLVPDTQYF.

This clone was picked up one time. Mismatch with germline at one junction end may stem from a read error. The chain combines TRBV9 with TRBJ2-2, with D hard to call. Germline V lookup: CDR1 SGDLS, CDR2 YYNGEE. The length of the CDR3 is 14 residues. The CDR3 nucleotides read TGTGCCAGCAGCCCCAGGACGAACATCGGGGAGCTGTTTTTT. Translation gives CASSPRTNIGELFF. The whole variable domain, remainder taken from reference TRBV9 and TRBJ2-2, is DSGVTQTPKHLITATGQRVTLRCSPRSGDLSVYWYQQSLDQGLQFLIQYYNGEERAKGNILERFSAQQFPDLHSELNLSSLELGDSALYFCASSPRTNIGELFFGEGSRLTVL.

The chain recombines TRBV30 with TRBJ1-5; D perhaps matches TRBD1 (5 bases). Germline V gene data show CDR1 as GTSNPN and CDR2 as SVGIG (reference sequence). The CDR3 has 14 amino acids. The germline V and J ends were trimmed by 3 bases and 7 bases, with 16 bases remaining between them. The chain's CDR3 is CAWSLGRGGQPQHF. CDR3 DNA: TGTGCCTGGAGCCTTGGGAGGGGTGGACAGCCCCAGCATTTT.